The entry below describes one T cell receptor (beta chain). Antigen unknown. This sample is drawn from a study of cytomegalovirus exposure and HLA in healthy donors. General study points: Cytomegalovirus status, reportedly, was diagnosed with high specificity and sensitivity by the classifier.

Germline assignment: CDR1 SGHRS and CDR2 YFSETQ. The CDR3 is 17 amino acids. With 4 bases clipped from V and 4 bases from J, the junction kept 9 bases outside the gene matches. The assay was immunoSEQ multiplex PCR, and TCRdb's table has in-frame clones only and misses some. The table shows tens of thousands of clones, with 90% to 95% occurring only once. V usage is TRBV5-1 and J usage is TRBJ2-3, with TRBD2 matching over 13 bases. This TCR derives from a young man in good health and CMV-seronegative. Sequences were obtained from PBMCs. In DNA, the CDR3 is TGCGCCAGCAGCGAGAAACTAGCGGGGGGGGGATCAGATACGCAGTATTTT. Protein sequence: CASSEKLAGGGSDTQYF.